This TCR beta chain was recorded in a study of CD8 T cells in ankylosing spondylitis. Study-level points and caveats: Certain motif variants had earlier been reported in reactive arthritis synovial fluid and blood. Within ankylosing spondylitis blood, a TCR beta motif made up of eight highly homologous variants appeared to be characteristic. From matched ankylosing spondylitis synovial fluid, disease-linked clones were reportedly recovered at significantly enriched levels.

TCRdb redid the calling of the 5' RACE reads with MiXCR, one entry per CDR3 protein. The sample consists of some 840,000 distinct CDR3 sequences, 12% of them appearing once. The length of the CDR3 is 13 residues. V lost 7 bases and J lost 6; bases outside the gene matches: 9. The germline V gene encodes CDR1 ENHRY and CDR2 SYGVKD. This clonotype has more than one count but fewer than ten. Its antigen is unidentified. Sequenced: blood, either unsorted or a sorted T cell fraction (not recorded which). The rearrangement uses TRBV10-3 and TRBJ2-7, with 7 bases lining up with TRBD2. The sequence came from a male donor with ankylosing spondylitis. CDR3 loop: CAIKAWGGFEQYF. CDR3 nucleotides: TGTGCCATCAAGGCTTGGGGGGGTTTCGAGCAGTACTTC.